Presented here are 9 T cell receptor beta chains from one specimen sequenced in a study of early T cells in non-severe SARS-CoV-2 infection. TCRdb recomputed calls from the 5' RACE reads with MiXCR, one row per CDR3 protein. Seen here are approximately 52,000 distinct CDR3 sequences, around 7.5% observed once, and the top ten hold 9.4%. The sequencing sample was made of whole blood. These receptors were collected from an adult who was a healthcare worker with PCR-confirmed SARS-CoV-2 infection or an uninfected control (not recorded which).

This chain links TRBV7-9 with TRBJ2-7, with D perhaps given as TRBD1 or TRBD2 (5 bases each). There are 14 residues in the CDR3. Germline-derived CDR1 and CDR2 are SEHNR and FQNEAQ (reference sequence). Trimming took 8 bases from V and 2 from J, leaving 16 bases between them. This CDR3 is CASGSPGQPYEQYF. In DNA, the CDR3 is TGTGCCAGCGGGAGTCCGGGGCAGCCCTACGAGCAGTACTTC.

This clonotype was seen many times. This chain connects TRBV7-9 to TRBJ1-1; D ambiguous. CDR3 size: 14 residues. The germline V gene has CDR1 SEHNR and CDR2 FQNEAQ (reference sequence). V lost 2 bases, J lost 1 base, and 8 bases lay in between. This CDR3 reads CASSLLDSNTEAFF. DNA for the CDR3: TGTGCCAGCAGCTTATTAGATTCGAACACTGAAGCTTTCTTT.

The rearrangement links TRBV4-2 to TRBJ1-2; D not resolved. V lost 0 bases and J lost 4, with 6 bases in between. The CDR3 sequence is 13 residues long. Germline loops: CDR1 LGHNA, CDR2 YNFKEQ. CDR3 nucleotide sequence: TGTGCCAGCAGCCAAGACAGGATCTATGGCTACACCTTC. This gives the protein CASSQDRIYGYTF.

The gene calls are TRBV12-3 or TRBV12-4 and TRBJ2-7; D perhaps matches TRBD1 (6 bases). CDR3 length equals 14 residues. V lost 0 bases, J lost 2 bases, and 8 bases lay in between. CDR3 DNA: TGTGCCAGCAGTTTAGCCAGGGGAGCCTACGAGCAGTACTTC. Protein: CASSLARGAYEQYF.

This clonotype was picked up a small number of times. CDR3 region: CSARQGAGETQYF. DNA for the CDR3: TGCAGCGCTCGACAGGGGGCTGGGGAGACCCAGTACTTC. The chain recombines TRBV29-1 with TRBJ2-5; 10 nucleotides agree with TRBD1. The length of the CDR3 is 13 residues. Germline CDR1 and CDR2: SQVTM and ANQGSEA. The trim removed 7 bases at V and 5 bases at J, leaving 7 bases unmatched.

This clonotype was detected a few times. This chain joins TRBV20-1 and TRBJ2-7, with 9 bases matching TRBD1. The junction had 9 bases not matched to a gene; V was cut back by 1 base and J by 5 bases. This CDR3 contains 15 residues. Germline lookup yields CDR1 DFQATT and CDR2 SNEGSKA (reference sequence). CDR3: CSARAGQGVYHEQYF. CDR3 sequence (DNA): TGCAGTGCTAGAGCGGGACAGGGCGTCTACCACGAGCAGTACTTC.

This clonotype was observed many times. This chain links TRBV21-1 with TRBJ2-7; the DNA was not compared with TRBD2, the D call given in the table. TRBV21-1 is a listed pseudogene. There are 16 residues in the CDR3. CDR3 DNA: TGTGCCAGCAGCAAAGCCCAGAGAGCGGGCTCCTACGAGCAGTACTTC. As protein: CASSKAQRAGSYEQYF.

This CDR3 reads CASSKQGSNTEAFF. CDR3 DNA sequence: TGTGCCAGCAGCAAACAGGGGTCGAACACTGAAGCTTTCTTT. The V gene is TRBV6-2 or TRBV6-3, the J gene TRBJ1-1; 7 nucleotides align to TRBD1. Per germline, CDR1 MNHEY and CDR2 SVGEGT. The CDR3 extends over 14 amino acids. The ends lost 6 bases at V and 1 base at J; junction bases unmatched: 5.

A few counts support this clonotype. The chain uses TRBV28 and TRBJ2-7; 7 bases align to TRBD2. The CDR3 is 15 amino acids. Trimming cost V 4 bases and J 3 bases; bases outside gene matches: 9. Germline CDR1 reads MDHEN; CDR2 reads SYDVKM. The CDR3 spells CASSSVLAEIYEQYF. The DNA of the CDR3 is TGTGCCAGCAGTTCTGTCCTAGCGGAGATCTACGAGCAGTACTTC.